Listed below are T cell receptor beta chains from one sample, sequenced in a study of cytomegalovirus exposure and HLA in healthy donors. The repertoire was sequenced with immunoSEQ multiplex PCR; TCRdb's copy has only in-frame clones and lacks some. The sample carries roughly 180,000 clones, about 80% recorded once. Input material: PBMCs. These receptor sequences come from a woman in her 30s in good health and CMV-seropositive. Both conserved end residues are part of each CDR3. The order of the fields is D gene, J gene, V gene, clone size, CDR3 DNA, CDR3 protein. A D gene is named only where the DNA matches it firmly. Only part of the rows carry a size: once, few, many, or a class if the clone is expanded.

TRBD1	TRBJ2-5	TRBV6-5	.	TGTGCCAGCAGTACAGGGGGCGTGGAGACCCAGTACTTC	CASSTGGVETQYF
.	TRBJ2-3	TRBV5-4	.	TGTGCCAGCAGTTCGCCACGGGAGCTCACAGATACGCAGTATTTT	CASSSPRELTDTQYF
TRBD1	TRBJ2-7	TRBV29-1	.	TGCAGCGGCGGGTGGCCAGGGGGCGAGCAGTACTTC	CSGGWPGGEQYF
TRBD2	TRBJ2-1	TRBV10-3	once	TGTGCCATCAGTGAAGCTAGCGGGGGTAACAATGAGCAGTTCTTC	CAISEASGGNNEQFF
.	TRBJ1-1	TRBV20-1	.	TGCAGTGCTGGACGGGAGGCGGCTTTCTTT	CSAGREAAFF
.	TRBJ1-1	TRBV4-2	.	TGTGCCAGCAGCCCCCACAGGGAGAACACTGAAGCTTTCTTT	CASSPHRENTEAFF
TRBD2	TRBJ2-1	TRBV19	once	TGTGCCAGTAGTACCCGGACTAGTAATGAGCAGTTCTTC	CASSTRTSNEQFF
.	TRBJ1-2	TRBV9	.	TGTGCCAGCAGCACACACGGAGGGGCCTATGGCTACACCTTC	CASSTHGGAYGYTF
TRBD2	TRBJ2-7	TRBV7-3	.	TGTGCCAGCAGCAAGACTAGCGGGAGTTACGAGCAGTACTTC	CASSKTSGSYEQYF
.	TRBJ1-2	TRBV28	once	TGTGCCAGCAGCGGGTTTGAGGGGGAAAATGGCTACACCTTC	CASSGFEGENGYTF